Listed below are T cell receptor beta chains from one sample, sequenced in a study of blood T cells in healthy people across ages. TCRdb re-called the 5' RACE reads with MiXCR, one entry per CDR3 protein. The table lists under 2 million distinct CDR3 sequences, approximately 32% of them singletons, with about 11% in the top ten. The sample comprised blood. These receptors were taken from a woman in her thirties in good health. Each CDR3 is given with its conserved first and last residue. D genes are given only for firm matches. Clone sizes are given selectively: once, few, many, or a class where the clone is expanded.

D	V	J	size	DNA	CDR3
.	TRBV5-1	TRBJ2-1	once	TGCGCCAGCAGCTCGAGCAATATCAATGAGCAGTTCTTC	CASSSSNINEQFF
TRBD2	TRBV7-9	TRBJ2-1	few	TGTGCCAGCAGCTTAGCGCGGCTAGCGGGAGCATACAATGAGCAGTTCTTC	CASSLARLAGAYNEQFF
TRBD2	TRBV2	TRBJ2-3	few	TGTGCCAGCATTAGCGGGAGAGTTTCAGATACGCAGTATTTT	CASISGRVSDTQYF
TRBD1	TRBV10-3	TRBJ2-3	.	TGTGCCATCAGTGAGTTTGGACAGGGGGGGACAGATACGCAGTATTTT	CAISEFGQGGTDTQYF
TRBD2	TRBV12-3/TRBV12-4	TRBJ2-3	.	TGTGCCAGCAGTCCCCTGGGGACTAGCGTGACAGATACGCAGTATTTT	CASSPLGTSVTDTQYF
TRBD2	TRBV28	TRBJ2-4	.	TGTGCCAGCAGTCCCCGGGGGGTAGCCAAAAACATTCGGTACTTT	CASSPRGVAKNIRYF
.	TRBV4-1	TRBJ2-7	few	TGCGCCAGCAGCCAAGATCGGGGCCTGATCGAGCAGTACTTC	CASSQDRGLIEQYF
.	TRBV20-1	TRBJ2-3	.	TGCAGTGCTGAGATCCCGAGAGCCTCCACAGATACGCAGTATTTT	CSAEIPRASTDTQYF
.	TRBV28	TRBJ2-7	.	TGTGCCAGCAGTGGGGATAAGGGACCCTCCTACGAGCAGTACTTC	CASSGDKGPSYEQYF
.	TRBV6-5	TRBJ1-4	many	TGTGCCAGCAGTTACGGGACAACTAATGAAAAACTGTTTTTT	CASSYGTTNEKLFF
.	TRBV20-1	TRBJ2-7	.	TGCAGTACCCAACCGCCCAGCGGGACAGATTTCTACGAGCAGTACTTC	CSTQPPSGTDFYEQYF